This TCR beta chain was identified during a study of blood T cell repertoires in COVID-19. This clone came up once. TCRdb's copy holds only in-frame clones and misses some; the assay was immunoSEQ multiplex PCR. The repertoire includes under 200,000 clones, 85% to 90% of them detected once, and approximately 0.5% sits in the top ten. The germline V gene has CDR1 KGHSH and CDR2 LQKENI. Trimming stripped 2 bases from V and 0 bases from J, with 4 bases between. The CDR3 is 13 residues long. The clonotype originates from a man in his 60s with COVID-19, enrolled during active disease. This chain joins TRBV18 and TRBJ2-5; D remains unclear. Sequencing was performed on peripheral blood. The CDR3 reads CASSPGDQETQYF. CDR3 in DNA: TGTGCCAGCTCACCAGGAGACCAAGAGACCCAGTACTTC.